The clone carrying this T cell receptor beta chain was counted ten times or more. No antigen is known for it. RNA served as the template for amplifying TCR beta CDR3 regions. HTBI primers were employed in first-round RT-PCR, then a second-round multiplex PCR followed. In TCRdb, the multiplex PCR reads were re-called with MiXCR into one record per CDR3 protein. The sample comprises 1 million to 1.3 million distinct CDR3 sequences, less than 45% of which are singletons, and around 10% rests with the top ten. The data stem from a study of Graves' ophthalmopathy and Graves' hyperthyroidism. Study results and caveats: Clonotypes were expanded in thyroid at above 0.001 frequency, and most also appeared in blood.

This clonotype was sampled from an adult man with Graves' hyperthyroidism. The sample consisted of peripheral blood or thyroid tissue (not recorded which).

CDR3 coding DNA: TGTGCCAGCAGCGTAGATGGCGGGGGACCTAATCAGCCCCAGCATTTT. Translation gives CASSVDGGGPNQPQHF. This chain uses TRBV9 with TRBJ1-5, with TRBD1 as a possible D gene (5 bases). Trimming cost V 0 bases and J 4 bases, with 14 bases left between them. Per the germline V gene, CDR1 is SGDLS and CDR2 is YYNGEE. This CDR3 has 16 residues. The full variable domain, completed using reference TRBV9 and TRBJ1-5, is DSGVTQTPKHLITATGQRVTLRCSPRSGDLSVYWYQQSLDQGLQFLIQYYNGEERAKGNILERFSAQQFPDLHSELNLSSLELGDSALYFCASSVDGGGPNQPQHFGDGTRLSIL.